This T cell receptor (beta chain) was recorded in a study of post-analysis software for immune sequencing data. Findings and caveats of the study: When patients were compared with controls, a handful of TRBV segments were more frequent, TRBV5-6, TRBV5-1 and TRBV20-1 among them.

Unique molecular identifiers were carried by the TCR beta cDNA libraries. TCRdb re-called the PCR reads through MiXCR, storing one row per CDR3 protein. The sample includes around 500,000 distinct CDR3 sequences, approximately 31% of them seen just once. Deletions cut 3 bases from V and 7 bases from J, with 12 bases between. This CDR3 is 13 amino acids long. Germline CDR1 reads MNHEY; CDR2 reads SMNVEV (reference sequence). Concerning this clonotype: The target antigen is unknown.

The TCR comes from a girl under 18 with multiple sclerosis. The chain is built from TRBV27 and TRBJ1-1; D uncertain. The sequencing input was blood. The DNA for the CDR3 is TGTGCCAGCAGTTTGGGCAGGTTTAATGAAGCTTTCTTT. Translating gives CASSLGRFNEAFF.